This record concerns one TCR beta chain sequence. Its antigen is unknown. This entry is derived from a study of graft-versus-host responses after intestinal transplantation. Study-wide background: The recipients all started with anti-thymocyte globulin induction and then took tacrolimus and steroids for 2 to 3 years. Findings of the study overall: There was an association between peak levels of circulating GvH clones and early post-transplant HvG declines.

Profiling relied on immunoSEQ multiplex PCR, and the TCRdb table lists in-frame clones only, not all of them. The table has about 25,000 clones, approximately 94% seen once. CDR3 size: 16 residues. V shed 3 bases and J shed 7 bases, with 21 bases lying between them. Germline-derived CDR1 and CDR2 are LGHNT and FRNRAP. The material was PBMCs, obtained 156 days after intestinal transplant. The rearrangement joins TRBV12-5 to TRBJ2-5; D might be TRBD1 (5 bases). The sequence was collected from a human patient who received an intestinal transplant, so some T cells may come from the graft donor. CDR3 in DNA: TGTGCTAGTGGTTTTCCCGGTCAGGGAAGGGAAGGGACCCAGTACTTC. Its translation is CASGFPGQGREGTQYF.